The sample holds a few counts of the clone carrying this TCR beta chain. This sample was taken from a study of T-cell memory formation after mild COVID-19. TCRdb recomputed calls from the 5' RACE reads with MiXCR, one row per CDR3 protein. The profile shows roughly 140,000 distinct CDR3 sequences, more than 13% of them singletons. This CDR3 spans 12 amino acids. The V gene lost 2 bases and the J gene lost 9 bases, with 8 bases spanning the gap. The germline gives CDR1 SGHNT, CDR2 YENEEA. This chain joins TRBV11-3 and TRBJ2-1; D gene unclear. The sequence was obtained from an adult woman who had mild COVID-19 (a few samples of this study predate the infection). Cell type and time point are not known. The specimen was PBMCs or a T cell subset sorted from them (not recorded which). This chain's CDR3 is CASSLRRIEQFF. In nucleotides, the CDR3 is TGTGCCAGCAGCTTAAGGCGGATTGAGCAGTTCTTC.